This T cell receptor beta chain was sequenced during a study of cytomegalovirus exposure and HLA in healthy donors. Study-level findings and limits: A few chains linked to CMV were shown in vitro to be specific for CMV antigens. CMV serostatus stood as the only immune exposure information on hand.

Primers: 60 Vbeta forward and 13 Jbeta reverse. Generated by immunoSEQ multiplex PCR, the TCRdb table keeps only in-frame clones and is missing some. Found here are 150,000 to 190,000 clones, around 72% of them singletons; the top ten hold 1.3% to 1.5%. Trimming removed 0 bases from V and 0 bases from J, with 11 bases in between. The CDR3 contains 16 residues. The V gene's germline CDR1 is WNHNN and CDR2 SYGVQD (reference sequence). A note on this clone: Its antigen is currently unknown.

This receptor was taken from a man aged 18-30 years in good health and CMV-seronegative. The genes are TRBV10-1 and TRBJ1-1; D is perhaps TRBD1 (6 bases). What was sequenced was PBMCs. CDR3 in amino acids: CASSESPTGVNTEAFF. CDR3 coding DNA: TGCGCCAGCAGTGAGTCCCCGACAGGCGTGAACACTGAAGCTTTCTTT.